The T cell receptor (beta chain) described here comes from a study of cytomegalovirus exposure and HLA in healthy donors. Whole-study findings and limits: Associated with cytomegalovirus, according to the listing, were approximately 160 TCR beta chains.

Germline V CDR1 and CDR2: MNHEY, SMNVEV (reference sequence). The CDR3 is 17 residues long. Trimming shortened V by 1 base and J by 7 bases, and 17 bases separated the two germline ends. In regard to this clone: Its target is unknown.

Clones were sequenced by immunoSEQ multiplex PCR, and TCRdb holds only the in-frame ones, with some missing. Here the sample spans approximately 160,000 clones, approximately 96% being singletons. Sequencing was carried out using PBMCs. This receptor was taken from a woman aged 18-35 years in good health and CMV-seronegative. The chain has TRBV27 and TRBJ1-6; D possibly corresponds to TRBD1 (5 bases). CDR3 bases: TGTGCCAGCAGTTTATTTGGGGGGGAGGGGCAGAATTCACCCCTCCACTTT. Protein sequence: CASSLFGGEGQNSPLHF.